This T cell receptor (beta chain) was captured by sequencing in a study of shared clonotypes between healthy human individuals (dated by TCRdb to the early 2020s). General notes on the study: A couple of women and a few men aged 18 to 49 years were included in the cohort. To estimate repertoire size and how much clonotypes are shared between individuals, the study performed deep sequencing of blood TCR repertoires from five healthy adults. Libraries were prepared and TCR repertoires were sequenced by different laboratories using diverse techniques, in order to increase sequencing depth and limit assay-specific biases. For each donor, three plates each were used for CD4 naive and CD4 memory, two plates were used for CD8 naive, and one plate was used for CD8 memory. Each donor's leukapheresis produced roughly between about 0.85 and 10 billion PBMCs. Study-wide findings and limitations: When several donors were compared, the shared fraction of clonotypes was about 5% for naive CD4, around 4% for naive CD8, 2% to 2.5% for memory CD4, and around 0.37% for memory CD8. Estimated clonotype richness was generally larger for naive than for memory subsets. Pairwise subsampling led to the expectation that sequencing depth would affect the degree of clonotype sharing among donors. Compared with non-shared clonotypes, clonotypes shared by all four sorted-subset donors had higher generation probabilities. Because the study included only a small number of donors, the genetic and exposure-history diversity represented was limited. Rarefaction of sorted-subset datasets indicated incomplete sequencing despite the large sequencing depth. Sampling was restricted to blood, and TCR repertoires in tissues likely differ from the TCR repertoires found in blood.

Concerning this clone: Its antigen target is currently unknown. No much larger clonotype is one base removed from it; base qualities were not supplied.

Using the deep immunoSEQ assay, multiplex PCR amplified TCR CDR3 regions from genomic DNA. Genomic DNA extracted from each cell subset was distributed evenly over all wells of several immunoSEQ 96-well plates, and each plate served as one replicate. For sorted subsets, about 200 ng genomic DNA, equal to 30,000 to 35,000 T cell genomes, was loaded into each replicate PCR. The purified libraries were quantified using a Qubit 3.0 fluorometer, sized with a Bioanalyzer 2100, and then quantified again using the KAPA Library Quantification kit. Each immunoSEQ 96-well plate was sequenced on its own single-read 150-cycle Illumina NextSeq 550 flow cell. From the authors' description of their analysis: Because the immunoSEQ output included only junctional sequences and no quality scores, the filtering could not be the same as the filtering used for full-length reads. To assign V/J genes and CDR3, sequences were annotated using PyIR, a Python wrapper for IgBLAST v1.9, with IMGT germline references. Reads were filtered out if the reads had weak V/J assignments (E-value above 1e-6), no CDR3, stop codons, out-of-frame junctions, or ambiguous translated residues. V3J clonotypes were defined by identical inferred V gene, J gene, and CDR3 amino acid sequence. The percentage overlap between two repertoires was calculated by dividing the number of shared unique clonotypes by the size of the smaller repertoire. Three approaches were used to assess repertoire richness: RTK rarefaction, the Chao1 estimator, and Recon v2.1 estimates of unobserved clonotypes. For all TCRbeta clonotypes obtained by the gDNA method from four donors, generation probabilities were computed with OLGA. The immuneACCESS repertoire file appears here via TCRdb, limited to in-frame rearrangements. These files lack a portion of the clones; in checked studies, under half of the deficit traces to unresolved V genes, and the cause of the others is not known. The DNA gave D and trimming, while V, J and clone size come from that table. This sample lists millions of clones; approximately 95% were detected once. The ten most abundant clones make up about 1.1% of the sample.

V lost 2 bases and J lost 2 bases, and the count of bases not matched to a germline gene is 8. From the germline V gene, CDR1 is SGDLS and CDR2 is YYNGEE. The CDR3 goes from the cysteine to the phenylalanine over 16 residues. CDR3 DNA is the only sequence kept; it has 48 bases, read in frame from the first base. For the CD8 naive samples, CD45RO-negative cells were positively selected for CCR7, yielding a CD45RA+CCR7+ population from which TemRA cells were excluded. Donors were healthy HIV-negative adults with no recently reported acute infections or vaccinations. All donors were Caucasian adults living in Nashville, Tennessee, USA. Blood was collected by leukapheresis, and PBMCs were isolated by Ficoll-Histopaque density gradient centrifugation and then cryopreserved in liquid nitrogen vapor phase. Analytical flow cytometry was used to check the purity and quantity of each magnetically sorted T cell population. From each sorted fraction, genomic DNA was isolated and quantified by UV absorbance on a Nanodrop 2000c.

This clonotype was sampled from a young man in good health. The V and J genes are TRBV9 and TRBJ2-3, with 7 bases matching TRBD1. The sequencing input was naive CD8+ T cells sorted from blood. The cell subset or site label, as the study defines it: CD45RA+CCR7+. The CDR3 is CASSVGGTDHTDTQYF. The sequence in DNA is TGTGCCAGCAGCGTTGGTGGGACAGACCACACAGATACGCAGTATTTT. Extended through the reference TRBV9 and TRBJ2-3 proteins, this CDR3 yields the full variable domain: DSGVTQTPKHLITATGQRVTLRCSPRSGDLSVYWYQQSLDQGLQFLIQYYNGEERAKGNILERFSAQQFPDLHSELNLSSLELGDSALYFCASSVGGTDHTDTQYFGPGTRLTVL.